Sequencing of this T cell receptor (beta chain) was carried out in a study of T cell repertoires in cytomegalovirus infection. A single record per CDR3 protein comes from TCRdb applying MiXCR to the reads. The sample lists about 740,000 distinct CDR3 sequences; 30% to 35% were seen once. The ends were cut back, 5 bases at V and 2 bases at J, with 10 bases in the middle. CDR3 length: 13 residues. The germline V gene encodes CDR1 SGHRS and CDR2 YFSETQ. For this clonotype: Its matching antigen is unknown.

Sequencing was performed on cultured PBMCs, taken from culture after CMV antigen stimulation. This chain uses TRBV5-1 with TRBJ1-1, with unresolved D. This TCR was sampled from a human donor in good health (CMV status not recorded). Some clones in this sample may be carry-over from other donors' samples. CDR3 DNA sequence: TGCGCCAGCAGTACAATTACTAACACTGAAGCTTTCTTT. Translated, it gives CASSTITNTEAFF.